Below are 18 T cell receptor beta chains sequenced from a single sample in a study of monozygotic twins with inflammatory bowel disease. TCRdb reanalyzed the 5' RACE reads, giving one entry per CDR3 protein sequence and no DNA. Recorded here are fewer than 550,000 distinct CDR3 sequences; the top ten clones represent around 2.5%. Material for sequencing was blood. These receptors came from a human donor with ulcerative colitis or Crohn's disease, or a healthy co-twin of an affected twin (not recorded which).

The chain employs TRBV6-2 or TRBV6-3 and TRBJ2-5; TCRdb reports TRBD2, a call that lacks DNA to check it against. The germline V gene encodes CDR1 MNHEY and CDR2 SVGEGT. This CDR3 spans 14 amino acids. CDR3 residues: CASSSLSGEETQYF.

CDR3 amino acids: CATTSGGRSTDTQYF. The chain uses TRBV27 and TRBJ2-3; TCRdb outputs TRBD2, but without DNA this stays unchecked. The CDR3 covers 15 residues. Germline values: CDR1 MNHEY, CDR2 SMNVEV (reference sequence).

This sequence joins TRBV7-8 and TRBJ2-2. In germline, CDR1 is SGHVS, CDR2 FQNEAQ. This CDR3 contains 16 residues. The CDR3 sequence is CASSLTGYPNTGELFF.

The rearrangement joins TRBV20-1 to TRBJ2-3; there is no DNA to check the TCRdb D call of TRBD1. The CDR3 loop spans 16 amino acids. Germline V gene data show CDR1 as DFQATT and CDR2 as SNEGSKA (reference sequence). The CDR3 here is CSARGFVAGAPDTQYF.

The rearrangement joins TRBV20-1 to TRBJ1-5. Germline CDR1 is DFQATT and CDR2 is SNEGSKA (reference sequence). The CDR3 sequence is 17 residues long. CDR3 residues: CSASDPGGPRKNQPQHF.

The rearrangement uses TRBV12-3 or TRBV12-4 and TRBJ2-7; the TCRdb D gene call, TRBD1, has no DNA to confirm it. This CDR3 spans 16 amino acids. The CDR3 spells CASSLTSGTGPYEQYF.

The chain carries TRBV18 and TRBJ1-1. This CDR3 contains 14 residues. Per the germline V gene, CDR1 is KGHSH and CDR2 is LQKENI. The CDR3 here is CASSPGRQNTEAFF.

The rearrangement uses TRBV27 and TRBJ2-1; TCRdb gives TRBD2 as the D gene, but with no DNA this cannot be confirmed. The CDR3 extends over 17 amino acids. Germline CDR1 MNHEY, CDR2 SMNVEV (reference sequence). The chain's CDR3 is CASSLGPWAGSINEQFF.

The chain links TRBV6-1 to TRBJ1-3. The germline gives CDR1 MNHNS, CDR2 SASEGT. This CDR3 comprises 16 residues. The CDR3: CASLKPPGSSGNTIYF.

The chain uses TRBV2 and TRBJ1-1; TCRdb picks TRBD1, but there is no DNA to check that call. The CDR3 consists of 14 residues. Germline V gene lookup returns CDR1 SNHLY and CDR2 FYNNEI. The CDR3 region is CASVGQGRNTEAFF.

The chain combines TRBV20-1 with TRBJ1-2. CDR3 length: 12 residues. Germline lookup yields CDR1 DFQATT and CDR2 SNEGSKA (reference sequence). This chain's CDR3 is CSAADRNYGYTF.

The V and J genes are TRBV7-9 and TRBJ2-1; the TCRdb D gene call, TRBD1, has no DNA to confirm it. Germline V lookup: CDR1 SEHNR, CDR2 FQNEAQ (reference sequence). This CDR3 contains 15 residues. CDR3 region: CASSARQGKRDEQFF.

The chain is built from TRBV9 and TRBJ2-5; TCRdb's D call of TRBD2 is untestable without DNA. CDR1 and CDR2 (germline): SGDLS, YYNGEE. The length of the CDR3 is 14 residues. CDR3 region: CASSLSAGGQTQYF.

The rearrangement uses TRBV19 and TRBJ2-7. Germline loops: CDR1 LNHDA, CDR2 SQIVND (reference sequence). This CDR3 contains 14 residues. CDR3 protein: CASATKKGAYEQYF.

V usage is TRBV25-1 and J usage is TRBJ1-5; TCRdb returns TRBD1, unconfirmable since there is no DNA. CDR3 size: 13 residues. Germline loops: CDR1 MGHDK, CDR2 SYGVNS. CDR3 residues: CASQGQVGQPQHF.

The CDR3 loop reads CASSPGLAGTGELFF. The V and J genes are TRBV28 and TRBJ2-2; the TCRdb D gene call, TRBD2, has no DNA to confirm it. Germline lookup yields CDR1 MDHEN and CDR2 SYDVKM. The length of the CDR3 is 15 residues.

The chain is built from TRBV5-1 and TRBJ2-3. Germline CDR1 SGHRS, CDR2 YFSETQ. This CDR3 has 14 residues. This CDR3 is CASMLGSPTDTQYF.

The CDR3 region is CASSADSGTDTQYF. The chain joins TRBV5-1 to TRBJ2-3; TCRdb's assignment of TRBD1 cannot be checked, as there is no DNA. Looked up from germline, CDR1 is SGHRS and CDR2 is YFSETQ. The CDR3 covers 14 residues.